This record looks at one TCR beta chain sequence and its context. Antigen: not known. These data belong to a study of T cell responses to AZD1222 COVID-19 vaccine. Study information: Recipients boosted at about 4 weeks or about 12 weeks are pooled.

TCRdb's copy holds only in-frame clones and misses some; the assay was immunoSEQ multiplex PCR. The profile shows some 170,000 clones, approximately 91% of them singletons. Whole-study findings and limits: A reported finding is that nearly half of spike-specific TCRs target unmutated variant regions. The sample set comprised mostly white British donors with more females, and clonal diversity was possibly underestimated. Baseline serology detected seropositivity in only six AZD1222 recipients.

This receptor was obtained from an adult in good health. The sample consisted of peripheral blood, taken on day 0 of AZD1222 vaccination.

The CDR3 loop reads CASTPGDREAGYTF. CDR3 sequence (DNA): TGTGCCAGCACGCCGGGCGACAGGGAGGCGGGCTACACCTTC. The chain combines TRBV28 with TRBJ1-2; 7 bases match TRBD1. CDR1 and CDR2 from the germline V gene are MDHEN and SYDVKM. Trimming at V came to 7 bases and at J to 8 bases, leaving 13 bases not matched to a gene. The CDR3 is 14 amino acids.